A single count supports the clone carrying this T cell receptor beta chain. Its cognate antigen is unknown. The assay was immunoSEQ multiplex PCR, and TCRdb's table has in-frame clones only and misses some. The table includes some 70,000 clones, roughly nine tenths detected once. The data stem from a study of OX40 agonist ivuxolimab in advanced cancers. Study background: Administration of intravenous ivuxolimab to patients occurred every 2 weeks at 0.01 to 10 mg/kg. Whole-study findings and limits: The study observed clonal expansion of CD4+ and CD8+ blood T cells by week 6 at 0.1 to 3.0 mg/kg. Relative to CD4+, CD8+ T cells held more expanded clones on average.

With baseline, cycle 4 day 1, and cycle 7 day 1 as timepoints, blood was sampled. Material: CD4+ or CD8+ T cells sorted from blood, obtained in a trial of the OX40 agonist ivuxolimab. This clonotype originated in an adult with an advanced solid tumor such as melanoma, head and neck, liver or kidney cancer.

CDR3 sequence: CASSADSYEQYF. For the CDR3, the DNA is TGTGCCAGCAGCGCTGATTCATACGAGCAGTACTTC. The V gene is TRBV6-6, the J gene TRBJ2-7; D remains ambiguous. V was cut by 6 bases and J by 4 bases, with 10 bases left in between. This CDR3 contains 12 residues. The germline CDR1 and CDR2 sequences are MNHNY and SVGAGI (reference sequence).